This T cell receptor (beta chain) is drawn from a study of cytomegalovirus exposure and HLA in healthy donors. Study observations and caveats: Further analysis, carried out later, found HLA-associated TCR beta chains more clonally expanded than equally common other chains. In a later analysis, TCR beta V- and J-gene trimming showed a link to a missense DCLRE1C variant. Across all donors, roughly uniform sequencing depth was an assumption of the presence/absence analyses.

PCR used 60 Vbeta primers and 13 Jbeta primers. As originally analysed: As a later analysis found, there were approximately 80 million unique TCR beta chains, of which 8.5 million to 14 million were shared. Generated by immunoSEQ multiplex PCR, the TCRdb table keeps only in-frame clones and is missing some. V, J and clone size reflect that table, while D and trimming were determined from the DNA. The sample carries roughly 100,000 clones, around 79% recorded once. Germline CDR1 and CDR2: SEHNR and FQNEAQ (reference sequence). This CDR3 has 16 residues. Remarks on this clone: What it recognizes is unknown. One end of the junction does not line up with germline, which may come from a read error.

The chain has TRBV7-9 and TRBJ1-2; tentatively, D is TRBD1 (5 bases). This TCR was sampled from a woman aged 40 to 50 in good health and CMV-seronegative. Specimen: PBMCs. CDR3 region: CSSSFVATAPNYGYTF. The CDR3 bases are TGTTCCAGCAGCTTTGTTGCGACAGCCCCGAACTATGGCTACACCTTC. The full variable domain, rest sourced from reference TRBV7-9 and TRBJ1-2, is DTGVSQNPRHKITKRGQNVTFRCDPISEHNRLYWYRQTLGQGPEFLTYFQNEAQLEKSRLLSDRFSAERPKGSFSTLEIQRTEQGDSAMYLCSSSFVATAPNYGYTFGSGTRLTVV.